Only a few counts were recorded for the clone carrying this T cell receptor beta chain. Individuals aged roughly 18 to 95 years were recruited from approximately 24 US areas. Recovered status in Cohort 3 required two negative PCRs, clearance, or symptom resolution. The sample is drawn from a study of blood T cell repertoires in COVID-19. About the research overall: The cDNA or gDNA used as material had been derived from T cells, B-cell-depleted T cells, or PBMCs.

In the original workflow: The assay estimated nucleated cells by amplifying reference gene primers. Data came from immunoSEQ multiplex PCR; TCRdb stores just in-frame clones and leaves some out. V and J calls and clone size are those listed in that table; D and trimming were worked out from the DNA. Of about 240,000 clones listed, roughly 91% are singletons. Sample: PBMCs or T cells enriched from blood (not recorded which). This receptor was identified in a man in his forties who had recovered from COVID-19.

CDR3 amino acids: CASSKGQNNQPQHF. The CDR3 bases are TGTGCCAGTAGTAAGGGACAGAACAATCAGCCCCAGCATTTT. V usage is TRBV19 and J usage is TRBJ1-5; 7 positions match TRBD1. Germline CDR1 is LNHDA and CDR2 is SQIVND (reference sequence). After removal of 4 bases from V and 3 bases from J, the junction contained 3 bases not matched to a gene. The CDR3 is 14 residues long.